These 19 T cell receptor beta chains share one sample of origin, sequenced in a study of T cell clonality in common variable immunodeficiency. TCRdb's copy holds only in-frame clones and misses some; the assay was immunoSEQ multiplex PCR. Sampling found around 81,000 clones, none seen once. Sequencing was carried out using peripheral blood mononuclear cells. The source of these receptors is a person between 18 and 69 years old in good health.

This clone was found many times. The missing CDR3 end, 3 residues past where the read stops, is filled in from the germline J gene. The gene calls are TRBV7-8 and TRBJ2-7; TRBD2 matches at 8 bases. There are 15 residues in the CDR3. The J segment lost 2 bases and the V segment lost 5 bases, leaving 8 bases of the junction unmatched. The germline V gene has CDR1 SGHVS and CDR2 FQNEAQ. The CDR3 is CASSLLVRGAYEQYF. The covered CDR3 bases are TGTGCCAGCAGCCTCCTCGTGCGGGGGGCCTACGAG.

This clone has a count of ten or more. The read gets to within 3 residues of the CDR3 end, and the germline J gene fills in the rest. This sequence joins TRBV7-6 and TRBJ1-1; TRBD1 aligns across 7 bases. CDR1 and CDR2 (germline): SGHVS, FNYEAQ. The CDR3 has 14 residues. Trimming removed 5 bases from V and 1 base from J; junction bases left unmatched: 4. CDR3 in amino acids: CASSLRQGNTEAFF. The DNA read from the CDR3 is TGTGCCAGCAGCCTAAGACAGGGGAACACTGAA.

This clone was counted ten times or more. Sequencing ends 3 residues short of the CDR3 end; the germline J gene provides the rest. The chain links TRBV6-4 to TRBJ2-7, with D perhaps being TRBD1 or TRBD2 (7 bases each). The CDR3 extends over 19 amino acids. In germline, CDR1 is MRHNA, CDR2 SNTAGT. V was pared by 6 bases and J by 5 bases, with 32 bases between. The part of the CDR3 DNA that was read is TGTGCCAGCAGAGACGGGAGGTGGGCAGGGGGTATCTCTGGGGACGAG. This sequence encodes CASRDGRWAGGISGDE. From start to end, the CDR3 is CASRDGRWAGGISGDEQYF.

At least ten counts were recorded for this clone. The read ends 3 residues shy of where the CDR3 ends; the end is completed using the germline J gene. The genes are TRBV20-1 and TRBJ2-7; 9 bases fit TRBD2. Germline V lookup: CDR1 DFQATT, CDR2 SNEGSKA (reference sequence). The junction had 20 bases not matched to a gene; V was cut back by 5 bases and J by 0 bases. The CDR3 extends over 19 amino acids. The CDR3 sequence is CSASRELAGTWVSSYEQYF. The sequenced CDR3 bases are TGCAGTGCTTCCAGGGAGCTAGCGGGAACGTGGGTTAGCTCCTACGAG.

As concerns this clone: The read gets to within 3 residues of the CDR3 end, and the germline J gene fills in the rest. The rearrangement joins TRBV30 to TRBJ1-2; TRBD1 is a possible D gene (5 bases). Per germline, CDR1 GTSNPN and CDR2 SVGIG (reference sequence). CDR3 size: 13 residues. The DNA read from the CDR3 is TGTGCCTGGAGTCAGGACAACTTGGGTGAC. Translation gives CAWSQDNLGD. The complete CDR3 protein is CAWSQDNLGDYTF.

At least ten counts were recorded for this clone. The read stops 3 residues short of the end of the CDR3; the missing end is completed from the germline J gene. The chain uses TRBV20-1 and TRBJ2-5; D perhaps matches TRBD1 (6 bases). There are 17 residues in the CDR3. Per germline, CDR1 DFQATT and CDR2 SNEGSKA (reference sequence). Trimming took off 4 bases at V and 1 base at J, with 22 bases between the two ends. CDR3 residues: CSATGAAGRFLQETQYF. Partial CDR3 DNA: TGCAGTGCTACAGGGGCTGCAGGTAGATTCCTCCAAGAGACC.

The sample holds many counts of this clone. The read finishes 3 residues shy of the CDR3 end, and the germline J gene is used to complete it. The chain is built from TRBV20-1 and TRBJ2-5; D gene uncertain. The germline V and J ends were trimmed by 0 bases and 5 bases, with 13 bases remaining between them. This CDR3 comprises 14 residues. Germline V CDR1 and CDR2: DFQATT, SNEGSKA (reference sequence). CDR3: CSARDPWAWETQYF. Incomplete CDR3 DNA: TGCAGTGCTAGAGATCCATGGGCGTGGGAGACC.

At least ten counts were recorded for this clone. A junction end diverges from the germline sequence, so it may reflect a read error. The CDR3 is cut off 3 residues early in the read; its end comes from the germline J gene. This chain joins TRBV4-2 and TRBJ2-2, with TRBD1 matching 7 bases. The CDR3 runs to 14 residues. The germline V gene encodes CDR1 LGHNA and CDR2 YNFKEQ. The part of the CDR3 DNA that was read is TGCGCCAGCAGTCGGACAGGCCCCACCGGGGAG. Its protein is CASSRTGPTGE. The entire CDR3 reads CASSRTGPTGELFF.

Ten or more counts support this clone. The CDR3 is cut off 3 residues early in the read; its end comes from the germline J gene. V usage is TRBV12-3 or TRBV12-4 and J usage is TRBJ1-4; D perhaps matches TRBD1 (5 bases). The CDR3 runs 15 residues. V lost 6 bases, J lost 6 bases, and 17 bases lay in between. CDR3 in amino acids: CASSPSGRSDEKLFF. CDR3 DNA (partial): TGTGCCAGCAGCCCGTCAGGGAGGTCGGATGAAAAA.

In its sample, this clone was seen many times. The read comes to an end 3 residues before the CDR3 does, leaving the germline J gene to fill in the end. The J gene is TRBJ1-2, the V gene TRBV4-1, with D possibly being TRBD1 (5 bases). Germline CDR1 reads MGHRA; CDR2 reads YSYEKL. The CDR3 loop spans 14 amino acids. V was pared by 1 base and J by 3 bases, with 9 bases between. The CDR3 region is CASSQVRGYYGYTF. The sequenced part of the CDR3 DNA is TGCGCCAGCAGCCAAGTAAGGGGTTACTATGGC.

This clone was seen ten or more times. CDR3 sequence reads: CAISDLAGTLDGYTF. CDR3 DNA, as far as it was read: TGTGCCATCAGTGACCTAGCCGGGACACTTGATGGC. This rearrangement joins TRBV10-3 to TRBJ1-2; the D gene is possibly TRBD1 (6 bases). The CDR3 extends 3 residues past the end of the read, so its final part is completed from the germline J gene. Germline-derived CDR1 and CDR2 are ENHRY and SYGVKD. This CDR3 spans 15 amino acids. The V and J ends lost 3 bases and 6 bases respectively, with 17 bases between them.

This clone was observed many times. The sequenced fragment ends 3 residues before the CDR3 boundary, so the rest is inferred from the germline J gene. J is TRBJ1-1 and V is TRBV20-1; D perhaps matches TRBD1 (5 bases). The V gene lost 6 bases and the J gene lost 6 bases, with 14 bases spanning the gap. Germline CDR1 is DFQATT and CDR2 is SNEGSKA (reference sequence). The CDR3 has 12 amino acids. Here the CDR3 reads CSAKPGLAEAFF. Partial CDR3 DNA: TGCAGTGCAAAACCGGGACTTGCTGAA.

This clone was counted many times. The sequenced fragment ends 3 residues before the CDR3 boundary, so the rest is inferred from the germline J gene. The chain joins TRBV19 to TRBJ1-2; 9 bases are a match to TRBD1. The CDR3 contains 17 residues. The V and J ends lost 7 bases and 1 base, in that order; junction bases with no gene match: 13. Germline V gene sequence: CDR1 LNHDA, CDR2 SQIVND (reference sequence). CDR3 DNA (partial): TGTGCCAGTACCTCAAACAACATGGGACAGGGTAACTATGGC. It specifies CASTSNNMGQGNYG. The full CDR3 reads CASTSNNMGQGNYGYTF.

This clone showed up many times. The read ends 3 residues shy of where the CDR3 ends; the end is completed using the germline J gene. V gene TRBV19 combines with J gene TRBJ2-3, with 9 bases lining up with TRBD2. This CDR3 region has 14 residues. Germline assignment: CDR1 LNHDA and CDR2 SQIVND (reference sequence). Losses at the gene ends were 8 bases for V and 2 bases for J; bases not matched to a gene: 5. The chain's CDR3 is CASSTSGNTDTQYF. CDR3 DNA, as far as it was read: TGTGCCAGTTCGACTAGCGGAAACACAGATACG.

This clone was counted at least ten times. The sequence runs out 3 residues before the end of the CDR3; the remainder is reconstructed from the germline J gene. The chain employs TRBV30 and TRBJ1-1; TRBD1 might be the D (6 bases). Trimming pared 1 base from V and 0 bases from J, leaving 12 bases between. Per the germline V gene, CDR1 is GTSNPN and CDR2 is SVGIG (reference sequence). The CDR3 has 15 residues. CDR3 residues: CAWSGGHPLNTEAFF. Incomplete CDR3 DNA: TGTGCCTGGAGTGGGGGACACCCTTTGAACACTGAA.

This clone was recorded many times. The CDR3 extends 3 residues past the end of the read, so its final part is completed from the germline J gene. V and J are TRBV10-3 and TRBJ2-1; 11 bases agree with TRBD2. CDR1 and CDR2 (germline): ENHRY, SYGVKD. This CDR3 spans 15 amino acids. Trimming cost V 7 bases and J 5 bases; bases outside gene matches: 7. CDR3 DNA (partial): TGTGCCATCAATTACGGGACTAGCGGAGACAATGAG. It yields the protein CAINYGTSGDNE. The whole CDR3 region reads CAINYGTSGDNEQFF.

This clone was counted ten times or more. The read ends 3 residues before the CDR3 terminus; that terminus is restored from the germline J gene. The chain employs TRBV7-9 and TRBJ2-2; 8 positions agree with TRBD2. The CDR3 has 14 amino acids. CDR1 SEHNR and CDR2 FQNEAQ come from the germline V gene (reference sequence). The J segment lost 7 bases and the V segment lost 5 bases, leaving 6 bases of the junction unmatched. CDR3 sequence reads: CASSPGTSVGELFF. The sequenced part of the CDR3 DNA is TGTGCCAGCAGCCCCGGGACTAGTGTCGGGGAG.

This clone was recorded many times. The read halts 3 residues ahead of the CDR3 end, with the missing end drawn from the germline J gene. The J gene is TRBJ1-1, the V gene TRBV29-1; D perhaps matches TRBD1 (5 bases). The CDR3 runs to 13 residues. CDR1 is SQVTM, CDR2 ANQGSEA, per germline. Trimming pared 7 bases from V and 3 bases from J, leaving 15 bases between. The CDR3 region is CSARAERDTEAFF. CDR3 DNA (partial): TGCAGCGCCAGGGCCGAGAGGGACACTGAA.

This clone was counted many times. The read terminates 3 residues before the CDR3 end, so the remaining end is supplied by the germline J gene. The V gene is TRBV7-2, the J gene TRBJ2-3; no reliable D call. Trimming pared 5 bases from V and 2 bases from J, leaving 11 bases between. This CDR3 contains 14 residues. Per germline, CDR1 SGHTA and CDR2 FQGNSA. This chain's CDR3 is CASSQRVFTDTQYF. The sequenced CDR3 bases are TGTGCCAGCAGCCAACGGGTCTTCACAGATACG. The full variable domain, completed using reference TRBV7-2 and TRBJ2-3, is GAGVSQSPSNKVTEKGKDVELRCDPISGHTALYWYRQSLGQGLEFLIYFQGNSAPDKSGLPSDRFSAERTGGSVSTLTIQRTQQEDSAVYLCASSQRVFTDTQYFGPGTRLTVL.